This T cell receptor beta chain was observed in a study of PD-L1 blockade in urothelial cancer listed by TCRdb under 2017. For context, the study as a whole: Therapy was started in the mid-2010s for all patients, and atezolizumab 1,200 mg was administered intravenously every 3 weeks. Some 30 patients had pretreatment blood TCR-seq, about 25 had at least one posttreatment blood collection, and about 25 had tumor TCR-seq. Pretreatment tumor samples and matched peripheral blood, collected serially before and after atezolizumab treatment, underwent TCR sequencing. Durable clinical benefit was achieved by nine patients but not by the remaining 20. Durable clinical benefit was defined as a progression-free survival longer than 6 months, and TCR features were additionally tested against progression-free survival and overall survival. Blood samples gave median yields of around 140,000 T cells and tens of thousands of unique TCRs, along with a median clonality of roughly 0.08. Blood samples were analyzed at two time points: 3 weeks after treatment start (second dose) and 6 weeks after treatment start. Whole exome sequencing and RNA sequencing of pretreatment tumors were performed alongside TCR sequencing in the same patients. Patients had an ECOG performance status of 0 or 1 and had received between 0 and 3 prior chemotherapy regimens. About nine tenths of the roughly 29 patients were identified as males with urothelial cancer of bladder origin, and a prior smoking history was reported by 18 of 29 patients. An exploratory multi-omic analysis was conducted of the somatic, immune and clinical correlates of response to PD-L1 blockade with atezolizumab in urothelial cancer. What the authors observed across the whole study: Improved progression-free and overall survival was associated with having pretreatment peripheral blood TCR clonality below the median. Among patients with durable benefit, tumor-associated TCR clones showed greater expansion in peripheral blood 3 weeks after treatment started (n ≈ 23, p = 0.022). Because the sample size was small (n ≈ 30) and many exploratory analyses were performed, the results are intended to be hypothesis-generating.

V is reduced by 1 base and J by 11 bases, leaving a spacing of 15 bases between them. The CDR3 starts with the cysteine, ends with the phenylalanine, and has 15 residues. This entry keeps only the CDR3 DNA: 45 bases, framed from base 1. The CDR1 and CDR2 encoded by the germline V gene are SGHDN and FVKESK. As concerns this clone: The target of this receptor is not known. Per-nucleotide qualities are absent, and no much larger clonotype sits a single base away.

The time point tag for this specimen amounts to: pretreatment peripheral blood. The cohort comprised 30 or so patients with locally advanced or metastatic urothelial carcinoma treated at Memorial Sloan Kettering on a trial protocol. Peripheral blood mononuclear cells were collected pretreatment and during treatment, with between 1 and 8 total time points obtained per patient. The Qiagen DNeasy Blood extraction kit was used to purify genomic DNA from total PBMCs and from tumor samples. Collected pretreatment and during treatment, PBMCs were isolated and stored as previously described. Synthetic TCR analog templates were spiked into each PCR so that absolute template abundance could be estimated from read counts. Using the immunoSEQ assay, TCRbeta CDR3 regions were amplified from genomic DNA with bias-controlled V and J gene primers. Sequencing of rearranged TCRbeta segments was done at approximately 20X coverage. The authors' analysis ran thus. Sequencing errors were corrected by clustering, and CDR3s were annotated against IMGT so that V, D and J genes could be assigned. Downstream analyses used only productive TCRbeta rearrangements and left out out-of-frame or stop-codon sequences. To compute clonality, Shannon entropy was normalized by the log of the number of unique productive sequences and then subtracted from one. Clones differing between time points or between blood and tumor were identified using Fisher's exact test with Benjamini-Hochberg correction, with an adjusted p below 0.01 applied as the threshold. TCRdb limited this immuneACCESS table to in-frame rearrangements with V and J called. A share of clones is missing; checked studies link under half to unresolved V genes, and the rest is unexplained. V and J calls plus clone size are reproduced from that table; the DNA served to infer D and trimming. For this sample there are some 66,000 clones; about 90% appear just once. The ten largest clones represent under 15% of the sample.

Material: PBMCs, obtained around atezolizumab (anti-PD-L1) treatment. The chain was built from TRBV14 and TRBJ1-6; confidence is insufficient to name the D gene. The source is a man aged 55 to 70 with urothelial cancer. For the CDR3, the sequence is CASSQVRSGRPPLHF. The DNA sequence is given as TGTGCCAGCAGCCAAGTGCGGAGCGGGCGGCCACCCCTCCACTTT.